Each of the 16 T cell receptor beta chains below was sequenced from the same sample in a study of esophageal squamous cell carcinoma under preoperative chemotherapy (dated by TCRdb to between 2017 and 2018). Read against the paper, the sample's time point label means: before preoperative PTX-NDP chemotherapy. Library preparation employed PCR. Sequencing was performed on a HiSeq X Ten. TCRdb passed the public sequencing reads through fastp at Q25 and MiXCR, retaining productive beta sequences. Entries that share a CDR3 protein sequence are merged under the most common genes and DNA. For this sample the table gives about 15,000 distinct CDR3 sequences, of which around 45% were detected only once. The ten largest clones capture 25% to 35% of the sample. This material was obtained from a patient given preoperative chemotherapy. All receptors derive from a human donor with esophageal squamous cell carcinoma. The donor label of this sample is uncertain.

For the CDR3, the DNA is TGTGCTAGCGCGGGGACTGGGGGACGTTTCCCAGATACCCAGTACTTC. Its protein is CASAGTGGRFPDTQYF. The V gene is TRBV7-2, the J gene TRBJ2-3; weak D call: TRBD2 (6 bases). The J call could be wrong; TRBJ2-5 is a better fit for the DNA end. Germline CDR1 and CDR2: SGHTA and FQGNSA. The length of the CDR3 is 16 residues.

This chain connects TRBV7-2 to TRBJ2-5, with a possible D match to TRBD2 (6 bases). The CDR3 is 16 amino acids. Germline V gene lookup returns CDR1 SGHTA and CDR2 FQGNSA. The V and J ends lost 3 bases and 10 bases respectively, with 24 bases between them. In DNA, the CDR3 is TGTGCCAGCAGCTTGGGGCGGGGACGGGATCAAGACATCCAGTACTTC. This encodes CASSLGRGRDQDIQYF.

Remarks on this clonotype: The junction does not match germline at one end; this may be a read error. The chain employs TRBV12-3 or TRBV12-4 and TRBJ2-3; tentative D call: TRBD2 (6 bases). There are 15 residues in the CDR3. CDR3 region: CASSLLAVGGNTQFF. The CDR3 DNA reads TGTGCCAGCAGTCTTTTGGCGGTGGGAGGCAATACGCAGTTTTTT.

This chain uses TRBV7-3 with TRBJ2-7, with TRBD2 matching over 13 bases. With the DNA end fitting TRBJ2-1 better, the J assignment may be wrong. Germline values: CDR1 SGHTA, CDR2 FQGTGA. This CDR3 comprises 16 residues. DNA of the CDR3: TGTGCCAGCAGCTCGGGGACTAGCGGGACTAACAATGAGCAGTTCTTC. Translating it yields CASSSGTSGTNNEQFF.

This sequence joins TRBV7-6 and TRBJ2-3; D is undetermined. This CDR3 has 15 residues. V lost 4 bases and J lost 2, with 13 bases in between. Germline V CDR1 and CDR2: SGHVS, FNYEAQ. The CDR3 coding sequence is TGTGCCAGCAGCTCTATGGGATCCCCCACAGATACGCAGTATTTT. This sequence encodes CASSSMGSPTDTQYF.

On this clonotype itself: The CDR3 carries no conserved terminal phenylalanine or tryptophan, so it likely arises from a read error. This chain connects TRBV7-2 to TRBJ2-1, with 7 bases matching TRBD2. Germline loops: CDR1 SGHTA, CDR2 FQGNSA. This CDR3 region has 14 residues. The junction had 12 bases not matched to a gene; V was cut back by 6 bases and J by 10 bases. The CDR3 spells CASRRIAGVGEQFI. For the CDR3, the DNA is TGTGCCAGCAGGAGGATCGCGGGAGTGGGCGAGCAGTTCATA.

CDR3 coding DNA: TGTGCCAGCAGTTTATCGAGGGGCCAAGAGACCCAGTACTTC. This encodes CASSLSRGQETQYF. The chain employs TRBV27 and TRBJ2-1, with D tentatively TRBD1 or TRBD2 (5 bases each). The end of the DNA aligns better with TRBJ2-5, so the J call may be wrong. This CDR3 is 14 amino acids long. The germline gives CDR1 MNHEY, CDR2 SMNVEV (reference sequence).

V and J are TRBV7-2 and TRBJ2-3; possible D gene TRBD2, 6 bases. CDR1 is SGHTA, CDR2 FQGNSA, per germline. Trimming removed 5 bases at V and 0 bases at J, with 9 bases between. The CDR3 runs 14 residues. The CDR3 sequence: CASSNSGSTDTQYF. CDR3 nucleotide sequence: TGTGCCAGCAGCAATAGCGGTAGCACAGATACGCAGTATTTT. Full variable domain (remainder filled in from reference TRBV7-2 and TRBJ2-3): GAGVSQSPSNKVTEKGKDVELRCDPISGHTALYWYRQSLGQGLEFLIYFQGNSAPDKSGLPSDRFSAERTGGSVSTLTIQRTQQEDSAVYLCASSNSGSTDTQYFGPGTRLTVL.

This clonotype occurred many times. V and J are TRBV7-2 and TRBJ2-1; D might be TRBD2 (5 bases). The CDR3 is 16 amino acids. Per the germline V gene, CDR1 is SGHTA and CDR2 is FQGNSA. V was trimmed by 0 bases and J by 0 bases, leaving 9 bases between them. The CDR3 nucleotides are TGTGCCAGCAGCTTAGCCGGACTTATCTCCTACAATGAGCAGTTCTTC. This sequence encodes CASSLAGLISYNEQFF.

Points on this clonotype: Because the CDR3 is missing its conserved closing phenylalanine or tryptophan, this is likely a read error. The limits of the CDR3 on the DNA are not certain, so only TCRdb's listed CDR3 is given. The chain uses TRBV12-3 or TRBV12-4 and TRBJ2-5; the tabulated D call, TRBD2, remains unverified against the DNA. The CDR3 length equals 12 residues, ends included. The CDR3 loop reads CASSSIGSPTSP.

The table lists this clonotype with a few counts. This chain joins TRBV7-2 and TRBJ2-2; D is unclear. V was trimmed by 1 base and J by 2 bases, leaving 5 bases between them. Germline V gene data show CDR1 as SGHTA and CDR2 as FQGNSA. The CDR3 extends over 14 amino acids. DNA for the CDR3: TGTGCCAGCAGCTTAGAGGGCAACACCGGGGAGCTGTTTTTT. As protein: CASSLEGNTGELFF.

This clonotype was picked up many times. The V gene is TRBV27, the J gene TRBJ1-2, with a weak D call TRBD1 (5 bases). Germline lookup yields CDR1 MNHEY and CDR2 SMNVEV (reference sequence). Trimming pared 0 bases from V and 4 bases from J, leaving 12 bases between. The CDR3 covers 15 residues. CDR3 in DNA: TGTGCCAGCAGTTTATCCGGACAAAGGATCTATGGCTACACCTTC. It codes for CASSLSGQRIYGYTF.

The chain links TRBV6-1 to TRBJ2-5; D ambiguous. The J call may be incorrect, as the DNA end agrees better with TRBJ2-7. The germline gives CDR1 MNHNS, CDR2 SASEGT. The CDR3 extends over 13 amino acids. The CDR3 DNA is TGTGCCAGCAGTGAAAGTGGTCTCTACGAGCAGTACTTC. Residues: CASSESGLYEQYF.

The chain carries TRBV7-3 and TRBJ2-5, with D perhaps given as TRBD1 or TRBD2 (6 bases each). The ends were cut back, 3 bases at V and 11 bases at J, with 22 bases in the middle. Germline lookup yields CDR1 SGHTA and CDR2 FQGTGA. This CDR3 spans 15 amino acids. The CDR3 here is CASSLQWGAFSEQYF. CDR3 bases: TGTGCCAGCAGCTTGCAGTGGGGGGCGTTCAGTGAGCAGTACTTC.

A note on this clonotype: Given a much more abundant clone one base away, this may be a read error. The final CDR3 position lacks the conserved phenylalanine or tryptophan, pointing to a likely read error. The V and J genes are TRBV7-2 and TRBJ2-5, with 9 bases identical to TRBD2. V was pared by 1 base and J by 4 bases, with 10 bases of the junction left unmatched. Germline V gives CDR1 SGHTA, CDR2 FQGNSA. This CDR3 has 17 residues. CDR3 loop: CASSLEGPASGIETQYC. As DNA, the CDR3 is TGTGCCAGCAGCTTAGAGGGCCCAGCTAGCGGGATAGAGACCCAGTACTGC.

As DNA, the CDR3 is TGTGCCAGCAGCTTTCTCCCGCGGACCCAGTACTTC. Protein sequence: CASSFLPRTQYF. J is TRBJ2-5 and V is TRBV7-9; D gene ambiguous. This CDR3 has 12 residues. Trimming stripped 3 bases from V and 7 bases from J, with 9 bases between. The germline V gene has CDR1 SEHNR and CDR2 FQNEAQ (reference sequence).